A selection of T cell receptor beta chains follows, all from one sample in a study of OX40 agonist ivuxolimab in advanced cancers. Sequencing was performed with immunoSEQ multiplex PCR; in TCRdb, only in-frame clones are kept and a portion is missing. In the table there are roughly 36,000 clones, about 74% of which are singletons. The sample in question was CD4+ or CD8+ T cells sorted from blood, obtained in a trial of the OX40 agonist ivuxolimab. The receptor set was obtained from an adult with an advanced solid tumor such as melanoma, head and neck, liver or kidney cancer. The CDR3 runs from the conserved cysteine through the conserved F or W. A D gene is named only where the DNA matches it firmly. Size tells how often a clone was seen (once, few, many) or the class of an expanded clone, and some rows leave it out.

>TRBV6-4|NA|NA|TRBJ2-7
CPYHTSYEQYF
TGCCCCTATCACACCTCCTACGAGCAGTACTTC
>TRBV7-7|NA|NA|TRBJ2-6
CASSLGGHSSGANVLTF
TGTGCCAGCAGCTTAGGGGGACACTCCTCTGGGGCCAACGTCCTGACTTTC
>TRBV7-8|NA|NA|TRBJ2-7
CASSLTELSYEQYF
TGTGCCAGCAGCTTGACTGAATTATCCTACGAGCAGTACTTC
>TRBV19|TRBD2|NA|TRBJ2-5
CASSSRGGGGETQYF
TGTGCCAGTAGTAGCCGCGGGGGTGGAGGAGAGACCCAGTACTTC
>TRBV5-8|NA|NA|TRBJ1-5
CASSLSRDGINQPQHF
TGTGCCAGCAGCTTGTCCCGGGACGGAATCAATCAGCCCCAGCATTTT
>TRBV10-3|NA|NA|TRBJ2-2
CAISGVDSQNTGELFF
TGTGCCATCAGTGGGGTCGACAGCCAGAACACCGGGGAGCTGTTTTTT
>TRBV6-6|TRBD1|NA|TRBJ1-2
CASSRPVTGDYGYTF
TGTGCCAGCAGCCGCCCGGTCACAGGGGACTATGGCTACACCTTC
>TRBV6-1|NA|NA|TRBJ2-3
CASRAFPTDTQYF
TGTGCCAGCAGAGCTTTCCCCACAGATACGCAGTATTTT
>TRBV30|TRBD1|NA|TRBJ1-3
CAWGPEWTGRNTIYF
TGTGCCTGGGGGCCCGAGTGGACAGGGAGAAACACCATATATTTT
>TRBV2|NA|few|TRBJ1-6
CASKGQRQNSPLHF
TGTGCCTCCAAAGGACAGAGGCAAAATTCACCCCTCCACTTT
>TRBV28|NA|NA|TRBJ2-7
CASEDTTYEQYF
TGTGCCAGCGAGGACACGACCTACGAGCAGTACTTC
>TRBV11-2|NA|few|TRBJ2-2
CASSSWVIITGELFF
TGTGCCAGCAGCTCCTGGGTTATAATCACCGGGGAGCTGTTTTTT
>TRBV27|NA|NA|TRBJ1-2
CASSEWGNLGGYTF
TGTGCCAGCAGTGAATGGGGAAATCTAGGGGGCTACACCTTC
>TRBV11-1|TRBD2|few|TRBJ2-1
CASSLTLAGNEQFF
TGTGCCAGCAGCTTAACCCTAGCGGGGAATGAGCAGTTCTTC
>TRBV6-1|TRBD1|NA|TRBJ2-7
CASSEYIGQAVSYEQYF
TGTGCCAGCAGTGAATATATCGGACAGGCGGTCTCCTACGAGCAGTACTTC
>TRBV6-1|NA|few|TRBJ1-5
CASSGGGVSNQPQHF
TGTGCCAGCAGCGGGGGAGGGGTTAGCAATCAGCCCCAGCATTTT
>TRBV25-1|NA|NA|TRBJ1-2
CASSEQGYGYTF
TGTGCCAGCAGTGAACAAGGATATGGCTACACCTTC
>TRBV6-1|NA|few|TRBJ1-1
CASIIGRGGRTEAFF
TGTGCCAGCATAATCGGTCGGGGCGGGAGGACTGAAGCTTTCTTT
>TRBV30|TRBD1|NA|TRBJ1-2
CAWGQGYGYTF
TGTGCCTGGGGACAGGGATATGGCTACACCTTC
>TRBV7-9|NA|NA|TRBJ1-6
CASSLEGDSPLHF
TGTGCCAGCAGCTTAGAAGGGGATTCACCCCTCCACTTT
>TRBV7-3|NA|NA|TRBJ1-1
CASSPTGTTEAFF
TGTGCCAGCAGCCCAACTGGGACCACTGAAGCTTTCTTT
>TRBV5-1|TRBD1|NA|TRBJ1-2
CASSLGDRAYGYTF
TGCGCCAGCAGCTTGGGGGACAGGGCTTATGGCTACACCTTC
>TRBV13|TRBD2|NA|TRBJ2-3
CASSSPGLAVDTQYF
TGTGCCAGCAGCTCTCCGGGACTAGCGGTGGATACGCAGTATTTT
>TRBV4-1|NA|NA|TRBJ1-2
CASSLSYNYGYTF
TGCGCCAGCAGCCTAAGCTATAACTATGGCTACACCTTC
>TRBV7-9|NA|NA|TRBJ2-3
CASSFMGADTQYF
TGTGCCAGCAGCTTTATGGGCGCAGATACGCAGTATTTT
>TRBV5-5|NA|once|TRBJ2-7
CASSLQGNEQYF
TGTGCCAGCAGCCTACAGGGAAACGAGCAGTACTTC
>TRBV27|TRBD1|NA|TRBJ2-2
CASRIRTGVRTGELFF
TGTGCCAGCAGGATAAGGACAGGGGTGAGGACCGGGGAGCTGTTTTTT